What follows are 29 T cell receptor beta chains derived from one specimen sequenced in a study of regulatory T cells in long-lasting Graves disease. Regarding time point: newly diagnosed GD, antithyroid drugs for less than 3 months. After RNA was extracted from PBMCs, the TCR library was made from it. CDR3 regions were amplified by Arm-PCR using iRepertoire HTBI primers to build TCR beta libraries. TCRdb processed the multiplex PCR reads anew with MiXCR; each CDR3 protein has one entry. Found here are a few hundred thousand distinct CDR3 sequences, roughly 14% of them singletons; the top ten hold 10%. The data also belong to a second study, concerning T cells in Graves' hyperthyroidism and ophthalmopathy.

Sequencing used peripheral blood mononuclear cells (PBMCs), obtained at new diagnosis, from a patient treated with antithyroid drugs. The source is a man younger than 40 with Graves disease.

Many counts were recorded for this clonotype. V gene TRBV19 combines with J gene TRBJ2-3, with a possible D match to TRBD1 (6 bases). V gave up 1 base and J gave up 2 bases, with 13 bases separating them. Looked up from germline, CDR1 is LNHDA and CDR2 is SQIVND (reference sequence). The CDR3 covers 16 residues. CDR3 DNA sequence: TGTGCCAGTAGTATAGGGCTTGGACAGCTCACAGATACGCAGTATTTT. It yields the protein CASSIGLGQLTDTQYF.

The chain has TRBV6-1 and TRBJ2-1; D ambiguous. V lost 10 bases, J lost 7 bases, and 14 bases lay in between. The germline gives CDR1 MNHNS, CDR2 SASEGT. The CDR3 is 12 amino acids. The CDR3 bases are TGTGCCACCTCTCTCGACCGTAATGAGCAGTTCTTC. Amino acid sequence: CATSLDRNEQFF.

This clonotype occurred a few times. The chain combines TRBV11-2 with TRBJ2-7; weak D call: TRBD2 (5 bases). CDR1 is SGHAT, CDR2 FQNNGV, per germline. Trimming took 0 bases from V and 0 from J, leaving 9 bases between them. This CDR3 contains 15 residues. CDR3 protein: CASSLELDFSYEQYF. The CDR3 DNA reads TGTGCCAGCAGCTTAGAACTAGACTTCTCCTACGAGCAGTACTTC.

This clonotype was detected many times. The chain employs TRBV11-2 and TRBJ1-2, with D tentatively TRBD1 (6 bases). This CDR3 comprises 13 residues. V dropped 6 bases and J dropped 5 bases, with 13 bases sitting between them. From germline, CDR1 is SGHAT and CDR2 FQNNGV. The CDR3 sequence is CASRGGHRYGYTF. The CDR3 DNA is TGTGCCAGCAGGGGGGGGCACAGGTATGGCTACACCTTC.

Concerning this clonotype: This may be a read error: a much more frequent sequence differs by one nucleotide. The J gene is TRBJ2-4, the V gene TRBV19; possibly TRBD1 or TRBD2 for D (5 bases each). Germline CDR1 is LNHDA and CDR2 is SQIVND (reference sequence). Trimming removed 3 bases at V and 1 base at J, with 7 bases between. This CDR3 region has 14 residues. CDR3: CASSIGAAKNIQYF. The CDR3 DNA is TGTGCCAGTAGTATCGGGGCGGCCAAAAACATTCAGTACTTC.

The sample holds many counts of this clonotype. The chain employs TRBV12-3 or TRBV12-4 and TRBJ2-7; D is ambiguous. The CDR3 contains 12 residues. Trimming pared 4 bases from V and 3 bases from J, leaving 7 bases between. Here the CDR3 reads CASSSLDYEQYF. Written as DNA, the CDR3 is TGTGCCAGCAGTTCATTGGACTACGAGCAGTACTTC.

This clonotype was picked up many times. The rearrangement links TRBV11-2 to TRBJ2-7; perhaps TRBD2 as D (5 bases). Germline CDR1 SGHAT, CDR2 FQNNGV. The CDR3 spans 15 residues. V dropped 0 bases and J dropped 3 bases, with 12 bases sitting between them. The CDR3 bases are TGTGCCAGCAGCTTAGATTGGGGAGACTACTACGAGCAGTACTTC. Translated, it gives CASSLDWGDYYEQYF.

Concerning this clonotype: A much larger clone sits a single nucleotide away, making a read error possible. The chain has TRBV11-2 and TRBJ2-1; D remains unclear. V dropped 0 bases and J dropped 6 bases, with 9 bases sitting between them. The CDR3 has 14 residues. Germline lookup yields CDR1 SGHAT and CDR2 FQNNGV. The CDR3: CASSLERTPNEQFF. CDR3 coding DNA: TGTGCCAGCAGCTTAGAGCGAACTCCCAATGAGCAGTTCTTC.

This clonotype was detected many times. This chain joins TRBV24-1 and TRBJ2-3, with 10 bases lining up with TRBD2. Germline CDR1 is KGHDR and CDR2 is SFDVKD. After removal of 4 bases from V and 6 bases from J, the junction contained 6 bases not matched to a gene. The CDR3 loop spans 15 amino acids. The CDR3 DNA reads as TGTGCCACCAGTGACCTAGCGGGAGTATCGGATACGCAGTATTTT. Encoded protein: CATSDLAGVSDTQYF.

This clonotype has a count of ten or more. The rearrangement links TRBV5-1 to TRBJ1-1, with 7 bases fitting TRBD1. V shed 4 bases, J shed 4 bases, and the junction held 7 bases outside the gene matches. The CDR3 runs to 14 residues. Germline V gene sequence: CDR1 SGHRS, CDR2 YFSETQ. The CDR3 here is CASSHRGQGTEAFF. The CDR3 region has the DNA TGCGCCAGCAGCCACAGGGGCCAGGGCACTGAAGCTTTCTTT. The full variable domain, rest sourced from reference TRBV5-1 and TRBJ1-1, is KAGVTQTPRYLIKTRGQQVTLSCSPISGHRSVSWYQQTPGQGLQFLFEYFSETQRNKGNFPGRFSGRQFSNSRSEMNVSTLELGDSALYLCASSHRGQGTEAFFGQGTRLTVV.

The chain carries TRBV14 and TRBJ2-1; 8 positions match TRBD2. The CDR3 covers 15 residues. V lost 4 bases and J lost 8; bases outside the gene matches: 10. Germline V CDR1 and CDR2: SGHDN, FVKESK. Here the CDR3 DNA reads TGTGCCAGCAGCCTCCCGGGGGGGAGGAGGTATGAGCAGTTCTTC. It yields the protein CASSLPGGRRYEQFF.

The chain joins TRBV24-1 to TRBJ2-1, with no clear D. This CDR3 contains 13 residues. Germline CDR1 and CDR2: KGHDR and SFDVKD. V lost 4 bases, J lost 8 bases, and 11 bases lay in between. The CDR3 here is CATSDGSLDEQFF. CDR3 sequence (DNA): TGTGCCACCAGTGACGGGTCCTTGGATGAGCAGTTCTTC.

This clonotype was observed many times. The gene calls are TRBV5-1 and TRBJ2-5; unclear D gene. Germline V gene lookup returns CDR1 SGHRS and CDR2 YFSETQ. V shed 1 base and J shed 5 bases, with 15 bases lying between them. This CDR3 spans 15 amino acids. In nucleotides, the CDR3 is TGCGCCAGCAGCTTGAGACGCGGTTTCTGGGAGACCCAGTACTTC. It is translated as CASSLRRGFWETQYF.

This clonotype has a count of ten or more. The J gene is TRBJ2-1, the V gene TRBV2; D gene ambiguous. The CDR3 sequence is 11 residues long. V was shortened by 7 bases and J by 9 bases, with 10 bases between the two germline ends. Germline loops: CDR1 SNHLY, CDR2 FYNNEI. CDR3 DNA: TGTGCCAGCAAAGGGTCCTCTGAGCAGTTCTTC. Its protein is CASKGSSEQFF.

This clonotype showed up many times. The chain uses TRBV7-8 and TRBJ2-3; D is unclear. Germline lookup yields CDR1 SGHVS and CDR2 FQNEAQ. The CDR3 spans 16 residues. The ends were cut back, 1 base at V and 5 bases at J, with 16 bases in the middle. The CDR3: CASSLEHPKNGDTQYF. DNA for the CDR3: TGTGCCAGCAGCTTAGAACACCCAAAGAACGGAGATACGCAGTATTTT.

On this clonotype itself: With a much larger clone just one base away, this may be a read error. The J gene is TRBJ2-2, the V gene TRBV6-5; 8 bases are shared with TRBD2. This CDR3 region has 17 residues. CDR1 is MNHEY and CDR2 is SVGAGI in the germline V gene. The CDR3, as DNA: TGTGCCGGCAGTTACTCACCAAGCGGGGGGAACACCGGGGAGCTGTTTTTT. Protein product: CAGSYSPSGGNTGELFF.

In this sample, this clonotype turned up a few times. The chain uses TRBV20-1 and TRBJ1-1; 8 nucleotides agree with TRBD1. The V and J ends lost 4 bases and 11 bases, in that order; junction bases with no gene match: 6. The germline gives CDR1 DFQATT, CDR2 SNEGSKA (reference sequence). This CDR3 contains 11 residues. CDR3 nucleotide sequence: TGCAGTGCTAACGGGGGACAGGAGGCTTTCTTT. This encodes CSANGGQEAFF.

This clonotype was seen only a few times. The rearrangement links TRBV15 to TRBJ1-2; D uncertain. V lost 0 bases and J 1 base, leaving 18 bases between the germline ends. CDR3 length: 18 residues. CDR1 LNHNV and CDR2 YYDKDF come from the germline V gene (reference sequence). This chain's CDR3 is CATSREGQYPDGNYGYTF. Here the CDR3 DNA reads TGTGCCACCAGCAGAGAAGGGCAATATCCGGACGGTAACTATGGCTACACCTTC.

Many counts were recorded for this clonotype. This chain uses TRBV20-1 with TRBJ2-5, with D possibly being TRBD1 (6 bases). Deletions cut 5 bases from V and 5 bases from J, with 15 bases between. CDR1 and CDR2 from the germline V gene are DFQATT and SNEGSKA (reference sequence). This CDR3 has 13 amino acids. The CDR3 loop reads CSALQGMEETQYF. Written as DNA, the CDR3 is TGCAGTGCTTTACAGGGAATGGAGGAGACCCAGTACTTC.

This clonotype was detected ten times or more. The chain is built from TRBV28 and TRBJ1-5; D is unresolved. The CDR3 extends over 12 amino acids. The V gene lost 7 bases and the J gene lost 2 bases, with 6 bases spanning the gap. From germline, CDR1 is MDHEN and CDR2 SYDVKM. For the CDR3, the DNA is TGTGCCAGCACCGGGGGCAATCAGCCCCAGCATTTT. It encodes CASTGGNQPQHF.

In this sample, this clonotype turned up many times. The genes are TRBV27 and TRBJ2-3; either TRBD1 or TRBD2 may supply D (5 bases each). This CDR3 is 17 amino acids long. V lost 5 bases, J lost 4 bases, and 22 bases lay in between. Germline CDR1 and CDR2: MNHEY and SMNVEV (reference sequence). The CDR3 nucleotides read TGTGCCAGCAGTAGGACCGGGCCAGGGAGTCTGGCAGATACGCAGTATTTT. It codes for CASSRTGPGSLADTQYF.

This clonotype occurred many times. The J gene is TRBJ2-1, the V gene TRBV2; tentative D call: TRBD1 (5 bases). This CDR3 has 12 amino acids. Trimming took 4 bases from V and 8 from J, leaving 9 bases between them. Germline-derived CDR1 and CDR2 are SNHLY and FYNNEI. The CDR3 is CASSGLQDEQFF. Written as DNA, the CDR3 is TGTGCCAGCAGTGGTCTACAGGATGAGCAGTTCTTC.

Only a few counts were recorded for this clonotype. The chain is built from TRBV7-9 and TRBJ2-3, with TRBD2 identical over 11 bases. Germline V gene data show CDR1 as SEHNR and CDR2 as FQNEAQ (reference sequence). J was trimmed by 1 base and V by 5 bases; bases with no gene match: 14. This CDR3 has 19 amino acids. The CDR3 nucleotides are TGTGCCAGCAGCCCTGACGCTGGACTAGCGGGTTTTCGCACAGATACGCAGTATTTT. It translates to CASSPDAGLAGFRTDTQYF.

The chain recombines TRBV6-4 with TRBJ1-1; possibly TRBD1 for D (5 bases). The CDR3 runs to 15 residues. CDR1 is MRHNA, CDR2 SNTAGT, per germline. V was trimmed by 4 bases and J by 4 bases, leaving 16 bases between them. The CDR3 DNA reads TGTGCCAGCAGTGCGGGACGGGGAGGGAGCACTGAAGCTTTCTTT. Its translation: CASSAGRGGSTEAFF.

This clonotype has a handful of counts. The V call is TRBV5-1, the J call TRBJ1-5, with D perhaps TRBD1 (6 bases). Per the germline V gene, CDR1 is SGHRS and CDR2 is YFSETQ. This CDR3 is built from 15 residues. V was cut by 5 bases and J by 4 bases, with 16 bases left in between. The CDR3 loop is CASREGVAGNQPQHF. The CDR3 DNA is TGCGCCAGCAGGGAGGGGGTAGCAGGTAATCAGCCCCAGCATTTT.

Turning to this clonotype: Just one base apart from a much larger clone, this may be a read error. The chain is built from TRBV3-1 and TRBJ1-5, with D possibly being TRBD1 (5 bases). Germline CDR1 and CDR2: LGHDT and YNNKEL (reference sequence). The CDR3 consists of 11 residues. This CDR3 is CTSSQGRIQHF. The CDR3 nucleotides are TGTACCAGCAGCCAGGGTCGTATCCAGCATTTT.

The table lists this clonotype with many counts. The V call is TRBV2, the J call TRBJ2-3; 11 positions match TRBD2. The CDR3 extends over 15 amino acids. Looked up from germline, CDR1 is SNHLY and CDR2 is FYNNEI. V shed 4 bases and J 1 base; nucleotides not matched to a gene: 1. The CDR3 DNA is TGTGCCAGCAGTGTACTAGCGGGAGGCACAGATACGCAGTATTTT. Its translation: CASSVLAGGTDTQYF.

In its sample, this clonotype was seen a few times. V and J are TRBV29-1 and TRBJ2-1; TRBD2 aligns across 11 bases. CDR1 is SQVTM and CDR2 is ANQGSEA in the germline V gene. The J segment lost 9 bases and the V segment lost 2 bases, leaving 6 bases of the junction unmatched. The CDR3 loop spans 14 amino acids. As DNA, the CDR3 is TGCAGCGTTGAAAGGCCTAGCGGGGGGAGTGAGCAGTTCTTC. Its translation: CSVERPSGGSEQFF.

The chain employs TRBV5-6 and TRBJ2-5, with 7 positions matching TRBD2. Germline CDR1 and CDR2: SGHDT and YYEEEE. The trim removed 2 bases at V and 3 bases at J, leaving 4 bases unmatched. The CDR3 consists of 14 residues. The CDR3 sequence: CASSFGGIEETQYF. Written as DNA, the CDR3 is TGTGCCAGCAGCTTCGGGGGGATCGAAGAGACCCAGTACTTC.